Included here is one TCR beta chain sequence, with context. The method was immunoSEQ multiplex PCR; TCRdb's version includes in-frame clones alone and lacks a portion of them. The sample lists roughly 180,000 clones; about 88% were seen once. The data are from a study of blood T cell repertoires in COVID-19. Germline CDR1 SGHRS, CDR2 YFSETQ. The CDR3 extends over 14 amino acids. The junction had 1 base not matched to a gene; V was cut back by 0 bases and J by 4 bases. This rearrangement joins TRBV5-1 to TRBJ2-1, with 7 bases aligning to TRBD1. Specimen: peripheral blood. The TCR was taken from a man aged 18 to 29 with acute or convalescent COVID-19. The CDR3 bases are TGCGCCAGCAGCTTGGGGGACAGTTACAATGAGCAGTTCTTC. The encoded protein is CASSLGDSYNEQFF.